Presented here are 9 T cell receptor beta chains from one specimen sequenced in a study of T cell repertoires in cytomegalovirus infection. Their specific antigens are unknown. MiXCR, run by TCRdb on the reads, gives a single entry per CDR3 protein. The table includes about 130,000 distinct CDR3 sequences, roughly 25% detected once. Sequencing used PBMCs, sequenced either directly or after in vitro stimulation (not recorded which). These receptors were taken from a human donor in good health (CMV status not recorded). Some clones in this sample may be carry-over from other donors' samples.

This clonotype was observed a handful of times. V usage is TRBV9 and J usage is TRBJ1-2; D is ambiguous. The germline V gene encodes CDR1 SGDLS and CDR2 YYNGEE. This CDR3 comprises 14 residues. Trimming left V 0 bases short and J 6 bases short, with 12 bases between. CDR3 DNA sequence: TGTGCCAGCAGCGTAGGACACCGCGGCCATGGCTACACCTTC. This sequence encodes CASSVGHRGHGYTF.

This sequence joins TRBV12-3 or TRBV12-4 and TRBJ1-4; no definite D call. Trimming stripped 9 bases from V and 3 bases from J, with 11 bases between. CDR3 size: 13 residues. The CDR3 DNA reads TGTGCCAGTACGCCCGGGGCTAATGAAAAACTGTTTTTT. Protein sequence: CASTPGANEKLFF.

Many counts were recorded for this clonotype. J is TRBJ2-7 and V is TRBV7-2; TRBD2 might be the D (7 bases). The CDR3 extends over 15 amino acids. With 1 base removed from V and 3 bases from J, the gap between germline ends came to 13 bases. In germline, CDR1 is SGHTA, CDR2 FQGNSA. The chain's CDR3 is CASSLDGAGHYEQYF. The CDR3 bases are TGTGCCAGCAGCTTAGACGGAGCGGGACACTACGAGCAGTACTTC.

This clonotype was detected only a few times. This chain connects TRBV6-2 or TRBV6-3 to TRBJ2-2; D may be TRBD1 (6 bases). This CDR3 has 17 residues. With 0 bases removed from V and 0 bases from J, the gap between germline ends came to 11 bases. CDR1 and CDR2 from the germline V gene are MNHEY and SVGEGT. The CDR3 loop is CASSYSLHRANTGELFF. CDR3 DNA sequence: TGTGCCAGCAGTTACTCCCTCCACAGGGCGAACACCGGGGAGCTGTTTTTT.

This clonotype was seen at least ten times. J is TRBJ2-1 and V is TRBV7-2, with 9 bases lining up with TRBD2. V was pared by 1 base and J by 10 bases, with 8 bases of the junction left unmatched. CDR3 length: 15 residues. The germline V gene has CDR1 SGHTA and CDR2 FQGNSA. CDR3 sequence reads: CASSLVPSGKAEQFF. The CDR3 DNA reads as TGTGCCAGCAGCTTAGTTCCTAGCGGGAAAGCGGAGCAGTTCTTC.

A few counts support this clonotype. J is TRBJ2-3 and V is TRBV27; no definite D call. The V end was cut by 10 bases, the J end by 6 bases, with 17 bases between. The CDR3 has 13 residues. The germline V gene encodes CDR1 MNHEY and CDR2 SMNVEV (reference sequence). The CDR3 DNA reads TGTGCCACCAACCCCCGGATTTCGGATACGCAGTATTTT. Encoded protein: CATNPRISDTQYF.

This clonotype appeared many times. The CDR3 here is CASSLAGTSGGLSGDTQYF. CDR3 in DNA: TGTGCCAGCAGCTTAGCCGGGACTAGCGGGGGTCTCAGCGGAGATACGCAGTATTTT. The chain couples TRBV7-2 to TRBJ2-3; TRBD2 aligns across 14 bases. Germline loops: CDR1 SGHTA, CDR2 FQGNSA. V was pared by 0 bases and J by 5 bases, with 10 bases of the junction left unmatched. The CDR3 loop spans 19 amino acids.

The chain couples TRBV9 to TRBJ2-1; no firm D call. This CDR3 comprises 14 residues. V lost 4 bases to trimming and J lost 2 bases, with 10 bases between them. From germline, CDR1 is SGDLS and CDR2 YYNGEE. The CDR3 nucleotides are TGTGCCAGCAGCAGAGACCGGGCCTACAATGAGCAGTTCTTC. Amino acid sequence: CASSRDRAYNEQFF. Full variable domain (missing parts from reference TRBV9 and TRBJ2-1): DSGVTQTPKHLITATGQRVTLRCSPRSGDLSVYWYQQSLDQGLQFLIQYYNGEERAKGNILERFSAQQFPDLHSELNLSSLELGDSALYFCASSRDRAYNEQFFGPGTRLTVL.

This clonotype came up a few times. The chain combines TRBV27 with TRBJ2-2; no firm D call. The V end lost 0 bases, the J end lost 7 bases, and 6 bases lay between the germline ends. CDR1 MNHEY and CDR2 SMNVEV come from the germline V gene (reference sequence). The CDR3 has 13 amino acids. CDR3 residues: CASSLSKGGELFF. DNA for the CDR3: TGTGCCAGCAGTTTATCGAAGGGCGGGGAGCTGTTTTTT.